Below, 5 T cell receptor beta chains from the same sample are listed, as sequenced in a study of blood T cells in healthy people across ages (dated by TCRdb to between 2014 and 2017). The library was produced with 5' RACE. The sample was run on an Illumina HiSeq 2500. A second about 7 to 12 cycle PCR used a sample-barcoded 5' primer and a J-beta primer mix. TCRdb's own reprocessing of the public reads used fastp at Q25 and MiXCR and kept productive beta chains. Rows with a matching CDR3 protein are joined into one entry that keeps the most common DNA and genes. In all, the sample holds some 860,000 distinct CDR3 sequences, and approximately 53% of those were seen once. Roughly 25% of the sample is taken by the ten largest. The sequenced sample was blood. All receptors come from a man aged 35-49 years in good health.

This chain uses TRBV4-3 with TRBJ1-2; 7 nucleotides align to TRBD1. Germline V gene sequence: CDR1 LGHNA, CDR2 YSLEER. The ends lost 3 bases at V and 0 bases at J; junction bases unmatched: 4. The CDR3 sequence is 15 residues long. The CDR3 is CASSQPDRPNYGYTF. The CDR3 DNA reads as TGCGCCAGCAGCCAGCCGGACAGGCCTAACTATGGCTACACCTTC.

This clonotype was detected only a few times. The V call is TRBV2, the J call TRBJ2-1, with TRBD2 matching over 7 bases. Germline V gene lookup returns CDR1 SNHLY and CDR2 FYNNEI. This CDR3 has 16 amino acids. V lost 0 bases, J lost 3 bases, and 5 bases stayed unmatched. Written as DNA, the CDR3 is TGTGCCAGCAGTGAAGCGGCGGGGGTAATCTACAATGAGCAGTTCTTC. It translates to CASSEAAGVIYNEQFF.

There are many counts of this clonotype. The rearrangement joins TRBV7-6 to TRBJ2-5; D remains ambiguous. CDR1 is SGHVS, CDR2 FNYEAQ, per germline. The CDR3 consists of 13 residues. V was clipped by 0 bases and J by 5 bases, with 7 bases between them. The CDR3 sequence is CASSLAVRETQYF. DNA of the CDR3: TGTGCCAGCAGCTTAGCCGTGAGGGAGACCCAGTACTTC. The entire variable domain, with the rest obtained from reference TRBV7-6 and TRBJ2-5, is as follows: GAGVSQSPRYKVTKRGQDVALRCDPISGHVSLYWYRQALGQGPEFLTYFNYEAQQDKSGLPNDRFSAERPEGSISTLTIQRTEQRDSAMYRCASSLAVRETQYFGPGTRLLVL.

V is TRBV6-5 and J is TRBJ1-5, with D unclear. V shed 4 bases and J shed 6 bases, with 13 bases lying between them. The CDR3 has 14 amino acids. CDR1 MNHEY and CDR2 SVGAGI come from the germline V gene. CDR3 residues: CASSSPYAGQPQHF. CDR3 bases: TGTGCCAGCAGTTCCCCCTACGCTGGTCAGCCCCAGCATTTT.

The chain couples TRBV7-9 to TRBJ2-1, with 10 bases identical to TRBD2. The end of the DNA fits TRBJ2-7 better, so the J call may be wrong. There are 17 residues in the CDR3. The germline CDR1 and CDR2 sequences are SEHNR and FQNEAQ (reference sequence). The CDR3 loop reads CASSTSGISGSYNEQYF. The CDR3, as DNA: TGTGCCAGCAGCACTAGCGGGATCTCGGGCTCCTACAATGAGCAGTACTTC.